This TCR beta chain was captured in a study of blood T cell repertoires in COVID-19 (dated by TCRdb to between 2020 and 2021). A note on the overall study: Samples covering the acute and convalescent phases of COVID-19 were provided by collaborators in the United States, Italy and Spain. The material from the prospective study consisted of cDNA or gDNA derived from T cells, B-cell-depleted T cells, or PBMCs. The dataset comprised deeply sampled blood TCRbeta repertoires from subjects exposed to, actively infected with, or recovered from COVID-19. The repertoires were released in a freely available public database intended as a resource for research on the immune response to SARS-CoV-2. The samples were drawn from two sources: the first 160 participants of the ongoing ImmuneRACE study, and 1,000 to 1,500 subjects contributed by 6 global collaborators. A de-identified subject ID, COVID-19 status, age in years and sex were almost always included in the sample metadata. Where available, HLA class I and class II types were taken from metadata supplied by the sample provider and were not determined by assay-based typing.

General findings and caveats noted by the study authors: The amount of clinical and demographic metadata varied by source and participant and was provided uncurated.

TCRbeta CDR3 regions were amplified from genomic DNA using the immunoSEQ Assay, a bias-controlled multiplex PCR. In the paper's pipeline: Nucleated cell counts per sample were estimated from amplification of reference gene primers within the assay. To quantify the absolute abundance of each unique TCRbeta CDR3 rearrangement, sequence reads were collapsed and filtered. Productive Simpson clonality was computed per sample as the square root of Simpson's diversity index over productive rearrangements. TCRdb limited this immuneACCESS table to in-frame rearrangements with V and J called. A share of clones is missing; checked studies link under half to unresolved V genes, and the rest is unexplained. V and J calls and clone size are as listed in that table; D and trimming were resolved from the DNA. Present in this sample are approximately 70,000 clones, approximately 89% of which were seen just once. The top ten clonotypes cover approximately 4.8% of the sample.

About this clone: The antigen it recognizes is unknown. There are no base qualities to consult, and no much larger clone falls within one base.

Counted from cysteine to phenylalanine, this CDR3 has 17 amino acids. Just CDR3 DNA is preserved here, 51 bases in frame from base 1. Each collaborating institution followed its own protocols to collect whole blood in K2EDTA tubes. For TCRbeta analysis, collaborators shipped samples as frozen whole blood, isolated PBMCs, or DNA extracted from either of those sample types. This sequence was found in a woman in her sixties with active COVID-19. The sample taken for sequencing was peripheral blood. The chain employs TRBV21-1 and TRBJ1-1; the tabulated D call, TRBD1, remains unverified against the DNA. TRBV21-1 is marked as a pseudogene. Here the CDR3 is given as CASSNCLVSGPNTEAFF. In nucleotide form, the sequence is TGTGCCAGCAGCAATTGTTTAGTATCAGGGCCGAACACTGAAGCTTTCTTT.